What follows are 19 T cell receptor beta chains derived from one specimen sequenced in a study of technical replicates of blood from a handful of donors. The protocol was immunoSEQ multiplex PCR, while the TCRdb copy is restricted to in-frame clones and leaves out a portion. The table records about 69,000 clones, 75% to 90% of them present only once. What was sequenced was PBMCs. The receptors were gathered from a human donor in good health. Some clones in this sample may be carry-over from other donors' samples.

The chain is built from TRBV9 and TRBJ1-4; 9 bases map to TRBD1. The CDR3 is 14 residues long. J lost 7 bases, V lost 4 bases, and 5 bases had no gene match. Germline V gene sequence: CDR1 SGDLS, CDR2 YYNGEE. In nucleotides, the CDR3 is TGTGCCAGCAGCTCACAGGGGGCCGGTGAAAAACTGTTTTTT. Protein sequence: CASSSQGAGEKLFF.

J is TRBJ2-5 and V is TRBV4-2, with 7 bases lining up with TRBD1. V was pared by 4 bases and J by 4 bases, with 21 bases of the junction left unmatched. The CDR3 runs 19 residues. Per germline, CDR1 LGHNA and CDR2 YNFKEQ. For the CDR3, the DNA is TGTGCCAGCAGCCCCCAGGGGGATGCCCGCCCCTGGGACGTAGAGACCCAGTACTTC. Protein sequence: CASSPQGDARPWDVETQYF.

This clone appeared a few times. The chain combines TRBV18 with TRBJ1-1; TRBD1 might be the D (5 bases). This CDR3 comprises 13 residues. V lost 8 bases, J lost 4 bases, and 14 bases lay in between. Germline values: CDR1 KGHSH, CDR2 LQKENI. CDR3 protein: CASRDRGITEAFF. The CDR3 DNA sequence: TGTGCCAGCCGCGACCGGGGGATCACTGAAGCTTTCTTT.

The V and J genes are TRBV5-4 and TRBJ2-3, with 7 positions matching TRBD2. Germline-derived CDR1 and CDR2 are SGHNT and YYREEE (reference sequence). The CDR3 extends over 16 amino acids. V lost 4 bases to trimming and J lost 2 bases; unmatched junction nucleotides: 10. The CDR3 spells CASSPRTSAYTDTQYF. CDR3 DNA: TGTGCCAGCAGCCCCCGCACTAGCGCCTACACAGATACGCAGTATTTT.

The chain couples TRBV7-9 to TRBJ1-5; the match to TRBD1 covers 10 bases. The CDR3 totals 16 residues. Germline V gene sequence: CDR1 SEHNR, CDR2 FQNEAQ (reference sequence). V was pared by 3 bases and J by 2 bases, with 4 bases of the junction left unmatched. The CDR3 spells CASSLTGTGGNQPQHF. Written as DNA, the CDR3 is TGTGCCAGCAGCTTGACCGGGACAGGGGGCAATCAGCCCCAGCATTTT.

The chain is built from TRBV5-1 and TRBJ1-4; TRBD1 agrees at 9 bases. The V and J ends lost 0 bases and 8 bases, in that order; junction bases with no gene match: 5. This CDR3 has 15 residues. The V gene's germline CDR1 is SGHRS and CDR2 YFSETQ. In DNA form, the CDR3 reads TGCGCCAGCAGCTTGGAGGGACAGGGAGGGGAAAAACTGTTTTTT. This gives the protein CASSLEGQGGEKLFF.

The chain combines TRBV2 with TRBJ1-1; 7 nucleotides line up with TRBD1. Germline CDR1 reads SNHLY; CDR2 reads FYNNEI. With 8 bases clipped from V and 0 bases from J, the junction kept 9 bases outside the gene matches. The CDR3 is 15 residues long. The CDR3 coding sequence is TGTGCCAGCCTATTGGGACAGAGGATGAACACTGAAGCTTTCTTT. Its translation is CASLLGQRMNTEAFF.

V usage is TRBV4-3 and J usage is TRBJ2-2; tentatively, D is TRBD2 (6 bases). The CDR3 consists of 12 residues. The germline V gene has CDR1 LGHNA and CDR2 YSLEER. Deletions cut 6 bases from V and 7 bases from J, with 9 bases between. The CDR3 DNA is TGCGCCAGCAGTCGGGGGTTCGGGGAGCTGTTTTTT. It yields the protein CASSRGFGELFF.

The rearrangement uses TRBV4-3 and TRBJ2-6, with D possibly being TRBD1 (5 bases). Germline V gene lookup returns CDR1 LGHNA and CDR2 YSLEER. Trimming cost V 1 base and J 2 bases, with 6 bases left between them. CDR3 length equals 15 residues. This chain's CDR3 is CASSQGRAGANVLTF. The CDR3 DNA reads as TGCGCCAGCAGCCAAGGCAGGGCTGGGGCCAACGTCCTGACTTTC.

The DNA for the CDR3 is TGTGCCAGCAGCTTTGGGAGGGACTCCTACGAGCAGTACTTC. Residues: CASSFGRDSYEQYF. V and J are TRBV13 and TRBJ2-7, with TRBD2 matching over 7 bases. Trimming removed 3 bases from V and 0 bases from J; junction bases left unmatched: 2. Germline V gene data show CDR1 as PRHDT and CDR2 as FYEKMQ (reference sequence). The length of the CDR3 is 14 residues.

The chain has TRBV4-3 and TRBJ2-3; 9 bases match TRBD2. The CDR3 consists of 17 residues. V shed 1 base, J shed 2 bases, and the junction held 7 bases outside the gene matches. CDR1 and CDR2 (germline): LGHNA, YSLEER. The CDR3 sequence is CASSQGPSGVNTDTQYF. The CDR3 nucleotides are TGCGCCAGCAGCCAAGGACCTAGCGGGGTCAACACAGATACGCAGTATTTT.

The CDR3 sequence: CASSQVQGRGNTIYF. In nucleotides, the CDR3 is TGCGCCAGCAGCCAAGTCCAGGGGAGAGGAAACACCATATATTTT. V gene TRBV4-3 combines with J gene TRBJ1-3, with a possible D match to TRBD1 (6 bases). The V end lost 1 base, the J end lost 4 bases, and 11 bases lay between the germline ends. The CDR3 consists of 15 residues. The V gene's germline CDR1 is LGHNA and CDR2 YSLEER.

V is TRBV7-6 and J is TRBJ2-2; 7 bases match TRBD2. The germline CDR1 and CDR2 sequences are SGHVS and FNYEAQ. The CDR3 is 16 amino acids. V dropped 5 bases and J dropped 7; count of bases not matched to a gene: 13. The DNA for the CDR3 is TGTGCCAGCAGCAAGCGGGGAACAGGTCCCGACGGGGAGCTGTTTTTT. Its translation: CASSKRGTGPDGELFF.

The chain recombines TRBV29-1 with TRBJ1-1, with 12 bases fitting TRBD1. Germline CDR1 reads SQVTM; CDR2 reads ANQGSEA. V lost 1 base and J lost 1; bases outside the gene matches: 16. The CDR3 totals 20 residues. CDR3 bases: TGCAGCGTTGAAGTGTTAAAATTGGGGACAGGGGGCGGATGGAACACTGAAGCTTTCTTT. Translating gives CSVEVLKLGTGGGWNTEAFF.

The chain has TRBV27 and TRBJ2-5; TRBD2 might be the D (5 bases). The CDR3 is made up of 13 amino acids. V lost 2 bases, J lost 4 bases, and 8 bases lay in between. Germline V gene lookup returns CDR1 MNHEY and CDR2 SMNVEV (reference sequence). The CDR3 bases are TGTGCCAGCAGTTTACTAGCTGGAGAGACCCAGTACTTC. Residues: CASSLLAGETQYF.

The rearrangement joins TRBV7-2 to TRBJ1-2; D call uncertain. The length of the CDR3 is 15 residues. Trimming removed 5 bases from V and 5 bases from J, with 18 bases in between. Germline lookup yields CDR1 SGHTA and CDR2 FQGNSA. The CDR3 region is CASSPGRLTSYGYTF. CDR3 sequence (DNA): TGTGCCAGCAGCCCTGGACGGCTTACTAGTTATGGCTACACCTTC.

The CDR3 bases are TGTGCCAGCACCTCATACAGGGGTGAAAACGAGCAGTACTTC. Its protein is CASTSYRGENEQYF. The chain has TRBV5-8 and TRBJ2-7, with TRBD1 matching 7 bases. V shed 6 bases and J 5 bases; nucleotides not matched to a gene: 11. The CDR3 is made up of 14 amino acids. Germline assignment: CDR1 SGHTS and CDR2 YDEGEE.

V and J are TRBV7-9 and TRBJ2-3; TRBD2 agrees at 11 bases. Germline values: CDR1 SEHNR, CDR2 FQNEAQ (reference sequence). This CDR3 contains 16 residues. V lost 5 bases to trimming and J lost 5 bases; unmatched junction nucleotides: 9. The CDR3 DNA reads as TGTGCCAGCAGCGGGACTAGCGGCCCTTTCGAAGATACGCAGTATTTT. It yields the protein CASSGTSGPFEDTQYF.

The chain employs TRBV10-3 and TRBJ2-2; D might be TRBD2 (6 bases). The CDR3 has 16 amino acids. Germline V gives CDR1 ENHRY, CDR2 SYGVKD. V shed 6 bases and J shed 6 bases, with 20 bases lying between them. In nucleotides, the CDR3 is TGTGCCATCAGCCAGCTGACTAGTAAAAGTCCCGGGGAGCTGTTTTTT. Amino acid sequence: CAISQLTSKSPGELFF.